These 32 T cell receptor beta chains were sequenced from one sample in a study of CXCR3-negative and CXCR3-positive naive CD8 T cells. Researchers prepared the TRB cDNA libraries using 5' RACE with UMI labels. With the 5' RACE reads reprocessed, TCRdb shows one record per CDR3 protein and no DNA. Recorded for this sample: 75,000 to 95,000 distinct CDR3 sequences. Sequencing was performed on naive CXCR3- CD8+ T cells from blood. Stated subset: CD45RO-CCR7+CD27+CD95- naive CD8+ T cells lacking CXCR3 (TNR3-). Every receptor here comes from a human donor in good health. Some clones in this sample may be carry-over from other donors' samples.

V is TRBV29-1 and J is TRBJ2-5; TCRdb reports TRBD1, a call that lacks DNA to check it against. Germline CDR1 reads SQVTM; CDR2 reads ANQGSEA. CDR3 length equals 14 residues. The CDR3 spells CSAGGGVSSETQYF. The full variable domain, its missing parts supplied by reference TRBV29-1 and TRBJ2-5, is SAVISQKPSRDICQRGTSLTIQCQVDSQVTMMFWYRQQPGQSLTLIATANQGSEATYESGFVIDKFPISRPNLTFSTLTVSNMSPEDSSIYLCSAGGGVSSETQYFGPGTRLLVL.

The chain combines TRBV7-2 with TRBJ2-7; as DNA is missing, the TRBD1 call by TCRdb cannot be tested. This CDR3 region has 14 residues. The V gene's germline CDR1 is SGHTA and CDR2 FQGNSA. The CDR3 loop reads CASSGGQGYYEQYF.

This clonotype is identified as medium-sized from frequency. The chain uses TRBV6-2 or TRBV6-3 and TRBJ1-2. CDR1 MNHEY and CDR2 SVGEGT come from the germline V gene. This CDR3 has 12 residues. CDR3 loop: CASTQEASGYTF.

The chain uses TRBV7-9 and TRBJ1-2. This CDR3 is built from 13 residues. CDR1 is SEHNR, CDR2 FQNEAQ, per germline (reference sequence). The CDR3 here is CASSLQPIYGYTF.

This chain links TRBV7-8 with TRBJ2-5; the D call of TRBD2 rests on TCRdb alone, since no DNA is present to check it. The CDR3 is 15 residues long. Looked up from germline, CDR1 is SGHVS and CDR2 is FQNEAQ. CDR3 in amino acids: CASRYGGPTQETQYF.

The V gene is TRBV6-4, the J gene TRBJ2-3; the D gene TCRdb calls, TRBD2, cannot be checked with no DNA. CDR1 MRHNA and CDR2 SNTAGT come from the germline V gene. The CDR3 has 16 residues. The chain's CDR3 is CASSDSSGGATDTQYF.

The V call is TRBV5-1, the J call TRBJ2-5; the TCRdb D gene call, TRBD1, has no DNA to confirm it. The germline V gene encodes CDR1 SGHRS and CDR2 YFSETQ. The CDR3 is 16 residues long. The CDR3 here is CASSPYSGDRGETQYF.

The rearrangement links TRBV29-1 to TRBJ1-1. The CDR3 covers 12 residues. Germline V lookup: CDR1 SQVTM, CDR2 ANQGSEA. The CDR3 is CSVNTENTEAFF.

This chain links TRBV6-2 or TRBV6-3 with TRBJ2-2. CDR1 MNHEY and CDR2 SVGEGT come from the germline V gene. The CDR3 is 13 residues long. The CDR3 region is CASSYGDTGELFF.

The chain's CDR3 is CSANEDRAETQYF. J is TRBJ2-5 and V is TRBV20-1; the D call from TCRdb, TRBD1, cannot be confirmed without DNA. Germline V gene lookup returns CDR1 DFQATT and CDR2 SNEGSKA (reference sequence). The CDR3 is 13 amino acids.

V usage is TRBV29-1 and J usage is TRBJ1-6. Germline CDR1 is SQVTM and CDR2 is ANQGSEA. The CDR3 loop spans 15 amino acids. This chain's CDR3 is CSVAVAGEGGSPLHF.

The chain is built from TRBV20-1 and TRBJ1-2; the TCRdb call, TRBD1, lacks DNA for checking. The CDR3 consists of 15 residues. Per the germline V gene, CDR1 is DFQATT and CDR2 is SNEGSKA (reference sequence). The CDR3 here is CSARDGRDRNYGYTF.

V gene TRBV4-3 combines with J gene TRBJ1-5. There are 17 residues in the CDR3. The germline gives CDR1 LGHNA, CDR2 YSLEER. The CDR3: CASSQDMALYSNQPQHF.

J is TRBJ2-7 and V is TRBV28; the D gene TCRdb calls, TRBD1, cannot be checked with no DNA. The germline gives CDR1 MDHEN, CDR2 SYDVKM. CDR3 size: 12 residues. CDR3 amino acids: CASGETGYEQYF.

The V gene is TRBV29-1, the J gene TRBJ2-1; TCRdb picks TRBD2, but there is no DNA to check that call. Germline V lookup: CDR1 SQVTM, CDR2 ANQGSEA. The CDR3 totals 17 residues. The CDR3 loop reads CSVEDSSSGGAWDEQFF.

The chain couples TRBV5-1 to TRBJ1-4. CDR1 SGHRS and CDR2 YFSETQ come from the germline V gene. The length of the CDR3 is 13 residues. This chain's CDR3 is CASRSSVDEKLFF.

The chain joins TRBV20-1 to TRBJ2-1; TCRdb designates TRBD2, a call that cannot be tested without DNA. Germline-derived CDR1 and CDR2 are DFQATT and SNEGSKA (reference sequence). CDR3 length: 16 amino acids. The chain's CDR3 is CSARAVERGEYNEQFF.

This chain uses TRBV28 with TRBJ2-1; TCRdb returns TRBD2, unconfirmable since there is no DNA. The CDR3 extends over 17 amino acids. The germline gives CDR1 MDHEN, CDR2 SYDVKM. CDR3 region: CASSFGRMWGTNNEQFF.

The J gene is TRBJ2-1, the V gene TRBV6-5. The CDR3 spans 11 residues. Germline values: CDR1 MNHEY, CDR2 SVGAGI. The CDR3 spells CASSSGNEQFF.

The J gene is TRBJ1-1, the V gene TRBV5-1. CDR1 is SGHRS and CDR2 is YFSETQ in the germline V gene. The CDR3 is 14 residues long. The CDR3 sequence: CASSLEGLNTEAFF.

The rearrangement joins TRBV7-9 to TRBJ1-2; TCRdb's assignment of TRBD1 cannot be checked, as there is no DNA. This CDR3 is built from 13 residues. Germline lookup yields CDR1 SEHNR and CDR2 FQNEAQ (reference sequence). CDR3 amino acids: CASGGSSNYGYTF.

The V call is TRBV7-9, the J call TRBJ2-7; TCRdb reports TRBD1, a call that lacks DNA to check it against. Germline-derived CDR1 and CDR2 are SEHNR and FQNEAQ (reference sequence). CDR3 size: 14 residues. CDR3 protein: CASSHRDGPYEQYF.

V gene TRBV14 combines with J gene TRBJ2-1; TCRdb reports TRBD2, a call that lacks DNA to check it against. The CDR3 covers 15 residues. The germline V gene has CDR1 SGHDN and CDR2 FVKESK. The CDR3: CASSQYRDPDNEQFF.

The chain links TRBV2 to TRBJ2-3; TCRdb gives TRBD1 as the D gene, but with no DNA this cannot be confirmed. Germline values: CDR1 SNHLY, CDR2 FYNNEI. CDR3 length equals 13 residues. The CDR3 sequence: CASQPGATDTQYF.

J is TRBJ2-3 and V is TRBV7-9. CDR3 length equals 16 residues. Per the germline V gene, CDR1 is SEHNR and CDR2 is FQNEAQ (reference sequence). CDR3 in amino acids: CASRPSTTVSTDTQYF.

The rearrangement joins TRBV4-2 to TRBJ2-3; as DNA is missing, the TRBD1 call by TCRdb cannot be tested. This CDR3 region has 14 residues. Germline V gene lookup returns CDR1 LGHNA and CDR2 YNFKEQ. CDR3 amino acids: CASSQDPDGDTQYF.

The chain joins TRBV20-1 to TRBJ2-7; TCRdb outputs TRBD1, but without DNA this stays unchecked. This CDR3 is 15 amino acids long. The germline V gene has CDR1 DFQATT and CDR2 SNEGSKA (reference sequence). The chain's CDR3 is CSARDLAGGTYEQYF.

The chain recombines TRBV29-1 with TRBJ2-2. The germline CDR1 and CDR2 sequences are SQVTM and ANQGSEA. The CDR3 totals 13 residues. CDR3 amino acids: CSVYQSNTGELFF.

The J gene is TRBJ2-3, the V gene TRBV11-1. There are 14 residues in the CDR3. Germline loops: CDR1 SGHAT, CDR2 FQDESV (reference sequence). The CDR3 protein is CASTLAGESDTQYF.

CDR3 amino acids: CASSPTGDPKKIQYF. This chain joins TRBV4-3 and TRBJ2-4; TCRdb returns TRBD1, unconfirmable since there is no DNA. The CDR3 is made up of 15 amino acids. Per germline, CDR1 LGHNA and CDR2 YSLEER.

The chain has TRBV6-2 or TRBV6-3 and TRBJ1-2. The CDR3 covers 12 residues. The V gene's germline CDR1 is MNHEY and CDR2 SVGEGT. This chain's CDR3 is CASTEYSSGYTF.

The CDR3: CSARSGGAQETQYF. The V call is TRBV20-1, the J call TRBJ2-5; the TCRdb call, TRBD2, lacks DNA for checking. Germline CDR1 and CDR2: DFQATT and SNEGSKA (reference sequence). CDR3 length: 14 residues.